This T cell receptor (beta chain) is drawn from a study of cytomegalovirus exposure and HLA in healthy donors. Study-wide findings and caveats: The study designated fewer than 200 TCR beta chains cytomegalovirus-associated. Rarity held for most TCR sequences, but there were some public TCRs that occurred in many donors. Reportedly, cytomegalovirus status was diagnosed with high sensitivity and specificity.

Produced via immunoSEQ multiplex PCR; TCRdb's table is partial and in-frame only. This table holds 150,000 to 200,000 clones, 85% found once. As to this clone: Its antigen remains unknown.

V was trimmed by 6 bases and J by 1 base, leaving 12 bases between them. There are 14 residues in the CDR3. Germline CDR1 and CDR2: SGHTA and FQGNSA. The donors were members of the validation cohort comprising over a hundred subjects, separate from the roughly 600-subject first cohort. The sequence came from a man aged 25-40 years in good health and CMV-seropositive. Sequencing input: PBMCs. The chain recombines TRBV7-2 with TRBJ1-1, with D possibly TRBD1 on 5 matching bases. The CDR3 bases are TGTGCCAGCAGTCCCGTCGGGGGGAACACTGAAGCTTTCTTT. Its translation: CASSPVGGNTEAFF.